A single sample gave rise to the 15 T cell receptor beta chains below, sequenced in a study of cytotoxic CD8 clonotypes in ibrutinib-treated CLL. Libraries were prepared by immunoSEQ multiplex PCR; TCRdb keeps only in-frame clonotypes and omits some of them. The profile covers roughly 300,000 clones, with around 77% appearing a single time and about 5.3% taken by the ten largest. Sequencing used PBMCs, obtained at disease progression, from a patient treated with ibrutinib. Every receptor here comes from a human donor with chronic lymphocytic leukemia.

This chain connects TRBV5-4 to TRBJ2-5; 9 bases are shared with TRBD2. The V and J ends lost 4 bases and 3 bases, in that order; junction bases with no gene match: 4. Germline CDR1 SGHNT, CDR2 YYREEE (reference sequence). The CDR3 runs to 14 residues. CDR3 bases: TGTGCCAGCAGCCTCCGACTAGCGGAAGAGACCCAGTACTTC. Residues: CASSLRLAEETQYF.

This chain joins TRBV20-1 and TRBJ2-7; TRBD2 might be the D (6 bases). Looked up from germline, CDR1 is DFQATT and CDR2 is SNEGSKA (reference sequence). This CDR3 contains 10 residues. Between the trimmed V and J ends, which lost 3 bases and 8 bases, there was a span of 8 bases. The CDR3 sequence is CSASREQQYF. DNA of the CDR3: TGCAGTGCTAGCCGGGAGCAGCAGTACTTC.

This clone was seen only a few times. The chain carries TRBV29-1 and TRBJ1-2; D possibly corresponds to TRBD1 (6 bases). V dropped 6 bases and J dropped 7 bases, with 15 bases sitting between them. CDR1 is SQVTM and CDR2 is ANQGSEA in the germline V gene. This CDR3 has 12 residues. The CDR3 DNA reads TGCAGCGTGGGCCAACAGGGTGTTGGCTACACCTTC. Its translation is CSVGQQGVGYTF.

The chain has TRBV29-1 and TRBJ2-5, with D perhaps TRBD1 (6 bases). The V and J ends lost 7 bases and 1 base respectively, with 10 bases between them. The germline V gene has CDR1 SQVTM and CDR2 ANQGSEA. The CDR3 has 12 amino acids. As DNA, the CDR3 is TGCAGCGGAAGGACAGTCCAAGAGACCCAGTACTTC. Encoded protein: CSGRTVQETQYF.

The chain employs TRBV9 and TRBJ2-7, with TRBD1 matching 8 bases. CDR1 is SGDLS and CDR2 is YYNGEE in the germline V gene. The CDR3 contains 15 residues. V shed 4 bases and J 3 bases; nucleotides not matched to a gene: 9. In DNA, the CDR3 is TGTGCCAGCAGCCCAGGCAGGGACAGGCGCTACGAGCAGTACTTC. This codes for CASSPGRDRRYEQYF.

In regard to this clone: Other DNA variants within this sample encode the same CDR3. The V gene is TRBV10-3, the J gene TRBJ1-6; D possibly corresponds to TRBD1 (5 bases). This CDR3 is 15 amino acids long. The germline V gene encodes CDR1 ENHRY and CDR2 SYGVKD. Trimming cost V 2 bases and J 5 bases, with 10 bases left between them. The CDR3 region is CAISERGGNNSPLHF. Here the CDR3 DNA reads TGTGCCATCAGTGAGCGGGGGGGGAATAATTCACCCCTCCACTTT.

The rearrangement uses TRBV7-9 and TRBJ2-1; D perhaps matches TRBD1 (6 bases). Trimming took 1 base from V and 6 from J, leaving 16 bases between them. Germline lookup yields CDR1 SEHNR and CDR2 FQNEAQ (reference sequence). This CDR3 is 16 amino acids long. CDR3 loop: CASSLERGTGFNEQFF. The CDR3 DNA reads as TGTGCCAGCAGCTTAGAGAGGGGGACGGGGTTCAATGAGCAGTTCTTC.

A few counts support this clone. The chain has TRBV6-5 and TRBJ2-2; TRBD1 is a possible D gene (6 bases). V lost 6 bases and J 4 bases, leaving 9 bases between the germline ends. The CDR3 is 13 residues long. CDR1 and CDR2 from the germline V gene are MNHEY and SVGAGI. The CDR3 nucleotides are TGTGCCAGCAGACAAGGGGGCACCGGGGAGCTGTTTTTT. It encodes CASRQGGTGELFF.

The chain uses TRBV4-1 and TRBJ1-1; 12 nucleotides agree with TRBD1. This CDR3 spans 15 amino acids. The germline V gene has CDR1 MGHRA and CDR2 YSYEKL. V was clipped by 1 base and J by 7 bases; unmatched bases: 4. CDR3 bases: TGCGCCAGCAGCCAAGGGGACAGGGGGCCGTTTGAAGCTTTCTTT. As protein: CASSQGDRGPFEAFF.

This CDR3 reads CASSYRGSPYEQYF. The CDR3 nucleotides are TGTGCCAGCAGTTACCGGGGCTCCCCCTACGAGCAGTACTTC. The rearrangement joins TRBV6-6 to TRBJ2-7; the D call may be TRBD1 or TRBD2 (5 bases each). This CDR3 has 14 residues. Trimming shortened V by 2 bases and J by 2 bases, and 10 bases separated the two germline ends. Germline V lookup: CDR1 MNHNY, CDR2 SVGAGI (reference sequence).

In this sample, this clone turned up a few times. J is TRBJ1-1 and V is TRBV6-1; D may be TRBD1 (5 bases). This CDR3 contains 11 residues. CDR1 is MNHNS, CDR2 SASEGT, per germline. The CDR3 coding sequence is TGTGGGGGGGGTCGAGGCACTGAAGCTTTCTTT. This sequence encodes CGGGRGTEAFF.

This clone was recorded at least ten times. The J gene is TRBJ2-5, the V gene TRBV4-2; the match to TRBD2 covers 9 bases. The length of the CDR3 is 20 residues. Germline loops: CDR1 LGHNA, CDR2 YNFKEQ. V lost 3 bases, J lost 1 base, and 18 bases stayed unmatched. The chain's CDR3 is CASSHPGVGVAGEIQETQYF. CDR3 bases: TGTGCCAGCAGCCATCCCGGGGTAGGCGTAGCGGGGGAAATCCAAGAGACCCAGTACTTC.

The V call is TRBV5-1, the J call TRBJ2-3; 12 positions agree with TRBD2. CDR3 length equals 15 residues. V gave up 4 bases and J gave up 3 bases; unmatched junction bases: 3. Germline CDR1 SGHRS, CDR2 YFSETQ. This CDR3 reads CASSRGLAGTDTQYF. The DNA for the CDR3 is TGCGCCAGCAGCCGAGGACTAGCGGGGACAGATACGCAGTATTTT.

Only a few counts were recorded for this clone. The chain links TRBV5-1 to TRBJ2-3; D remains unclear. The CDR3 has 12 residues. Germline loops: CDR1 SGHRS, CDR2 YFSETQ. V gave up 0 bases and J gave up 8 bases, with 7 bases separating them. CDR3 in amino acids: CASSLGQVTQYF. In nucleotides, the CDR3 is TGCGCCAGCAGCTTGGGACAAGTTACGCAGTATTTT.

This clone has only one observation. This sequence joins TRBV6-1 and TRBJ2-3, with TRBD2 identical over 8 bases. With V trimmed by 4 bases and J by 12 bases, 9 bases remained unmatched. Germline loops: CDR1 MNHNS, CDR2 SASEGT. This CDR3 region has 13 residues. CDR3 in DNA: TGTGCCAGCAGTGTCCGACTAGCGCAACCCCAGTATTTT. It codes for CASSVRLAQPQYF.